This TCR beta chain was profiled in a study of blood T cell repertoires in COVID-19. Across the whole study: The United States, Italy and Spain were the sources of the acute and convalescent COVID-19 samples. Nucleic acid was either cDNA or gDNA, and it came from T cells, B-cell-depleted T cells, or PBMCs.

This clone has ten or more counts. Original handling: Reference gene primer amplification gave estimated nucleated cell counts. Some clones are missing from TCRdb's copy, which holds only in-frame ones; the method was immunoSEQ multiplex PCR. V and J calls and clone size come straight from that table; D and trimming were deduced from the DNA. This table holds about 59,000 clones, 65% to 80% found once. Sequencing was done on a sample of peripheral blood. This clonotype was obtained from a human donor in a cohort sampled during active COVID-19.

The CDR3 sequence: CASSLVPDRGNSPLHF. The CDR3 DNA reads TGTGCCAGCAGCTTGGTCCCCGACAGGGGAAATTCACCCCTCCACTTT. V gene TRBV5-4 combines with J gene TRBJ1-6, with TRBD1 identical over 8 bases. Germline lookup yields CDR1 SGHNT and CDR2 YYREEE (reference sequence). The V gene end was trimmed by 0 bases and the J gene end by 7 bases; junction bases not matched to a gene: 6. The CDR3 covers 16 residues.